The rows below give T cell receptor beta chains drawn from one sample of a study of pediatric ulcerative colitis. Clones were read by immunoSEQ multiplex PCR, and TCRdb kept only the in-frame ones, dropping some. This sample yields about 36,000 clones, of which around 73% are seen a single time; about 0.71% belongs to the top ten. The sequencing input was gut tissue. These receptors all come from a boy aged 10-17 years with moderate ulcerative colitis. Each CDR3 is given with its conserved first and last residue. Each record gives: clone size, V gene, D gene, J gene, CDR3 length, CDR3 protein, CDR3 DNA. The D gene is left open where the match is weak. The size field is filled for only some rows; it gives once, few, many or a size class.

-	TRBV10-3	-	TRBJ2-7	12	CAGGSHSYEQYF	TGTGCCGGCGGCTCCCACTCCTACGAGCAGTACTTC
-	TRBV15	-	TRBJ2-5	16	CATSRGLPPSTVSQYF	TGTGCCACCAGCAGAGGCCTCCCCCCTTCGACCGTATCCCAGTACTTC
-	TRBV27	-	TRBJ2-1	14	CASSPTRQSNEQFF	TGTGCCAGCAGTCCGACCAGGCAGTCCAATGAGCAGTTCTTC
-	TRBV6-5	-	TRBJ1-1	15	CASSYSYSENTEAFF	TGTGCCAGCAGTTACTCCTACTCCGAGAACACTGAAGCTTTCTTT
-	TRBV6-1	-	TRBJ2-7	15	CASSLFFGESGEQYF	TGTGCCAGCAGTCTTTTTTTTGGGGAGAGCGGGGAGCAGTACTTC
-	TRBV5-1	-	TRBJ2-1	13	CASSLARNYEQFF	TGCGCCAGCAGCTTGGCACGGAACTATGAGCAGTTCTTC
once	TRBV19	TRBD2	TRBJ2-5	15	CASSGGLAGEETQYF	TGTGCCAGTAGCGGGGGGCTAGCGGGAGAAGAGACCCAGTACTTC
-	TRBV5-1	TRBD1	TRBJ2-7	16	CASTGGLGQGMGEQYF	TGCGCCAGCACTGGGGGGCTGGGACAGGGGATGGGCGAGCAGTACTTC
-	TRBV5-1	TRBD1	TRBJ1-6	16	CASSLAGQGWGSPLHF	TGCGCCAGCAGCTTGGCCGGACAGGGGTGGGGTTCACCCCTCCACTTT
few	TRBV27	-	TRBJ1-1	13	CASSLVTNTEAFF	TGTGCCAGCAGTTTAGTGACGAACACTGAAGCTTTCTTT
-	TRBV29-1	-	TRBJ1-4	14	CSVEDTPQAGKLFF	TGCAGCGTTGAAGACACACCCCAAGCCGGAAAACTGTTTTTT
-	TRBV5-1	TRBD2	TRBJ2-7	15	CASSLFQRGDYEQYF	TGCGCCAGCAGCTTATTCCAGCGGGGGGACTACGAGCAGTACTTC
few	TRBV10-3	-	TRBJ2-5	14	CAISAGAGLETQYF	TGTGCCATCAGTGCCGGGGCAGGGTTGGAGACCCAGTACTTC
-	TRBV18	TRBD2	TRBJ2-7	15	CASSPRPAGVGEQYF	TGTGCCAGCTCACCTCGGCCAGCGGGAGTCGGCGAGCAGTACTTC
-	TRBV5-1	-	TRBJ1-4	15	CASSPDGGTNEKLFF	TGCGCCAGCAGCCCGGACGGGGGGACTAATGAAAAACTGTTTTTT
-	TRBV18	-	TRBJ2-1	14	CASSQTTEYNEQFF	TGTGCCAGCTCACAAACGACAGAATACAATGAGCAGTTCTTC
-	TRBV2	-	TRBJ2-2	14	CASSETSSFGELFF	TGTGCCAGCAGTGAAACGTCTAGCTTCGGGGAGCTGTTTTTT
-	TRBV2	TRBD2	TRBJ2-5	15	CASSALAGGPETQYF	TGTGCCAGCAGTGCACTAGCGGGAGGTCCAGAGACCCAGTACTTC
-	TRBV4-1	TRBD2	TRBJ2-5	17	CASSQSTTSGVQETQYF	TGCGCCAGCAGCCAATCTACGACTAGCGGGGTCCAAGAGACCCAGTACTTC
-	TRBV12-5	TRBD2	TRBJ2-5	16	CASGSGTSGGPETQYF	TGTGCTAGTGGTTCTGGGACTAGCGGAGGCCCAGAGACCCAGTACTTC
once	TRBV5-5	TRBD1	TRBJ2-5	16	CASSPPRTGDQETQYF	TGTGCCAGCAGTCCCCCGAGGACAGGGGATCAAGAGACCCAGTACTTC
-	TRBV19	-	TRBJ2-7	15	CANSIDLSSSYEQYF	TGTGCCAATAGTATAGATTTAAGTTCCTCCTACGAGCAGTACTTC
medium-sized	TRBV7-2	TRBD2	TRBJ2-7	17	CASSSPLRGGSMHEQYF	TGTGCCAGCAGCTCCCCCTTGCGGGGGGGCAGCATGCACGAGCAGTACTTC
-	TRBV18	-	TRBJ1-5	16	CASSPSGTKYGQPQHF	TGTGCCAGCTCACCATCCGGGACGAAATATGGCCAGCCCCAGCATTTT
-	TRBV30	-	TRBJ1-1	15	CAWSFMRPRGTEAFF	TGTGCCTGGAGTTTTATGAGACCCAGGGGCACTGAAGCTTTCTTT
few	TRBV19	-	TRBJ1-5	16	CASNYLGAYSNQPQHF	TGTGCCAGTAATTACCTTGGGGCGTATAGCAATCAGCCCCAGCATTTT
-	TRBV11-1	-	TRBJ2-1	13	CASSLAGVNEQFF	TGTGCCAGCAGCTTAGCAGGGGTTAATGAGCAGTTCTTC
-	TRBV19	-	TRBJ2-7	14	CASSIPGRISEQYF	TGTGCCAGTAGTATCCCGGGGAGGATCAGCGAGCAGTACTTC
-	TRBV15	TRBD1	TRBJ1-4	17	CATSKPGQGAAGGKLFF	TGTGCCACCAGCAAACCCGGACAGGGGGCGGCGGGTGGAAAACTGTTTTTT